Below, 28 T cell receptor beta chains from the same sample are listed, as sequenced in a study of T cells in localized non-small cell lung cancer. Sequenced by immunoSEQ multiplex PCR; TCRdb stores in-frame clones only, minus some. Of under 75,000 clones listed, 85% to 90% are singletons. Specimen: peripheral blood, collected before any cancer treatment. These receptors were collected from a male donor older than 55 with stage III squamous cell lung carcinoma.

J is TRBJ1-3 and V is TRBV18, with D possibly being TRBD1 (5 bases). Per germline, CDR1 KGHSH and CDR2 LQKENI. This CDR3 has 15 amino acids. Trimming shortened V by 4 bases and J by 2 bases, and 12 bases separated the two germline ends. CDR3 loop: CASSRGLDTGNTIYF. In DNA, the CDR3 is TGTGCCAGCTCACGGGGGTTGGATACTGGAAACACCATATATTTT.

The rearrangement joins TRBV7-2 to TRBJ2-1; D may match TRBD1 or TRBD2 (5 bases each). Trimming took off 5 bases at V and 6 bases at J, with 14 bases between the two ends. The CDR3 covers 14 residues. CDR1 is SGHTA and CDR2 is FQGNSA in the germline V gene. Here the CDR3 reads CASSQGPHVNEQFF. For the CDR3, the DNA is TGTGCCAGCAGCCAGGGACCCCATGTCAATGAGCAGTTCTTC.

This chain connects TRBV5-5 to TRBJ1-2, with D possibly matching TRBD1 (5 bases). Germline-derived CDR1 and CDR2 are SGHKS and YYEKEE (reference sequence). The CDR3 length is 15 residues. Trimming took 7 bases from V and 4 from J, leaving 20 bases between them. CDR3 region: CASGQNTGGPYGYTF. As DNA, the CDR3 is TGTGCCAGCGGCCAAAATACAGGAGGCCCCTATGGCTACACCTTC.

The chain has TRBV4-1 and TRBJ2-7, with TRBD2 matching 14 bases. From germline, CDR1 is MGHRA and CDR2 YSYEKL. This CDR3 has 16 amino acids. Germline trimming cut 4 bases from V and 3 bases from J; bases unmatched to any gene: 5. CDR3 nucleotide sequence: TGCGCCAGCAGCCTTAGGACTAGCGGGGGGCTCTACGAGCAGTACTTC. Protein: CASSLRTSGGLYEQYF.

This sequence joins TRBV6-6 and TRBJ2-5; D gene ambiguous. The CDR3 covers 14 residues. Trimming shortened V by 4 bases and J by 3 bases, and 12 bases separated the two germline ends. Germline values: CDR1 MNHNY, CDR2 SVGAGI (reference sequence). CDR3 DNA: TGTGCCAGCAGTTCCTTGGACGGTGAAGAGACCCAGTACTTC. It is translated as CASSSLDGEETQYF.

This chain links TRBV13 with TRBJ2-7; TRBD1 matches at 7 bases. This CDR3 spans 13 amino acids. Germline V lookup: CDR1 PRHDT, CDR2 FYEKMQ (reference sequence). The junction had 3 bases not matched to a gene; V was cut back by 0 bases and J by 7 bases. In DNA form, the CDR3 reads TGTGCCAGCAGCTTAGGGACAGGGAGTGAGCAGTACTTC. Translated: CASSLGTGSEQYF. Variable domain in full (rest from reference TRBV13 and TRBJ2-7): AAGVIQSPRHLIKEKRETATLKCYPIPRHDTVYWYQQGPGQDPQFLISFYEKMQSDKGSIPDRFSAQQFSDYHSELNMSSLELGDSALYFCASSLGTGSEQYFGPGTRLTVT.

This chain joins TRBV6-1 and TRBJ2-1; tentatively, D is TRBD1 (8 bases). V shed 3 bases and J shed 2 bases, with 11 bases lying between them. From germline, CDR1 is MNHNS and CDR2 SASEGT. The CDR3 runs to 15 residues. The CDR3 sequence: CASSDTGGAYNEQFF. The CDR3 DNA is TGTGCCAGCAGTGATACAGGGGGGGCCTACAATGAGCAGTTCTTC.

CDR3: CSAGIGRSYNEQFF. For the CDR3, the DNA is TGCAGCGCGGGTATCGGACGGAGTTACAATGAGCAGTTCTTC. The gene calls are TRBV29-1 and TRBJ2-1; D gene ambiguous. CDR1 is SQVTM and CDR2 is ANQGSEA in the germline V gene. Trimming removed 7 bases from V and 4 bases from J, with 17 bases in between. The CDR3 loop spans 14 amino acids.

The genes are TRBV5-4 and TRBJ1-2; 8 nucleotides agree with TRBD1. V shed 4 bases, J shed 4 bases, and the junction held 6 bases outside the gene matches. Germline V CDR1 and CDR2: SGHNT, YYREEE (reference sequence). The CDR3 length is 14 residues. CDR3 region: CASSTFQGAYGYTF. CDR3 sequence (DNA): TGTGCCAGCAGCACATTCCAGGGGGCCTATGGCTACACCTTC.

The chain is built from TRBV5-1 and TRBJ2-2, with D tentatively TRBD2 (5 bases). The germline V and J ends were trimmed by 6 bases and 4 bases, with 13 bases remaining between them. This CDR3 contains 14 residues. The V gene's germline CDR1 is SGHRS and CDR2 YFSETQ. The CDR3 loop is CASNDPGSTGELFF. As DNA, the CDR3 is TGCGCCAGCAATGACCCGGGGAGCACCGGGGAGCTGTTTTTT.

The chain joins TRBV6-1 to TRBJ2-5; 12 bases align to TRBD2. Per germline, CDR1 MNHNS and CDR2 SASEGT. The junction had 8 bases not matched to a gene; V was cut back by 4 bases and J by 5 bases. The CDR3 is made up of 16 amino acids. The CDR3, as DNA: TGTGCCAGCAGTGTCACTAGCGGGGGGTCCGGGGAGACCCAGTACTTC. Protein sequence: CASSVTSGGSGETQYF.

The chain uses TRBV5-1 and TRBJ2-3, with D possibly being TRBD1 (5 bases). Trimming took 2 bases from V and 0 from J, leaving 10 bases between them. The germline gives CDR1 SGHRS, CDR2 YFSETQ. CDR3 length: 15 amino acids. DNA for the CDR3: TGCGCCAGCAGCTTTGACAGCCCTAGCACAGATACGCAGTATTTT. Translating gives CASSFDSPSTDTQYF.

This chain links TRBV6-6 with TRBJ2-4; D possibly uses TRBD1 or TRBD2 (5 bases each). Germline loops: CDR1 MNHNY, CDR2 SVGAGI (reference sequence). The CDR3 runs 15 residues. With 7 bases removed from V and 0 bases from J, the gap between germline ends came to 13 bases. CDR3 nucleotide sequence: TGTGCCAGCATGGGCTTGGGGACAGCCAAAAACATTCAGTACTTC. Encoded protein: CASMGLGTAKNIQYF.

This clone appeared a single time. The V and J genes are TRBV5-5 and TRBJ2-5; 15 nucleotides match TRBD2. The CDR3 is made up of 16 amino acids. V lost 3 bases and J lost 5; bases outside the gene matches: 5. Germline V gene lookup returns CDR1 SGHKS and CDR2 YYEKEE (reference sequence). This CDR3 is CASSSYGTSGGETQYF. The CDR3 coding sequence is TGTGCCAGCAGCTCGTACGGGACTAGCGGGGGGGAGACCCAGTACTTC.

The chain is built from TRBV2 and TRBJ2-1; D perhaps matches TRBD2 (5 bases). The V and J ends lost 5 bases and 9 bases respectively, with 14 bases between them. The CDR3 is made up of 13 amino acids. Looked up from germline, CDR1 is SNHLY and CDR2 is FYNNEI. This CDR3 reads CASSSGGQFEQFF. CDR3 DNA: TGTGCCAGCAGTAGCGGTGGGCAGTTTGAGCAGTTCTTC. Supplemented by reference TRBV2 and TRBJ2-1, the full variable domain reads EPEVTQTPSHQVTQMGQEVILRCVPISNHLYFYWYRQILGQKVEFLVSFYNNEISEKSEIFDDQFSVERPDGSNFTLKIRSTKLEDSAMYFCASSSGGQFEQFFGPGTRLTVL.

The V gene is TRBV6-1, the J gene TRBJ2-4; no firm D call. This CDR3 is built from 11 residues. The germline V gene has CDR1 MNHNS and CDR2 SASEGT. The germline V and J ends were trimmed by 3 bases and 9 bases, with 6 bases remaining between them. This CDR3 reads CASSDRLIQYF. The CDR3 DNA sequence: TGTGCCAGCAGTGACAGACTCATTCAGTACTTC.

The rearrangement links TRBV19 to TRBJ1-1; 7 nucleotides align to TRBD1. This CDR3 has 13 residues. Trimming at V came to 6 bases and at J to 1 base, leaving 2 bases not matched to a gene. In germline, CDR1 is LNHDA, CDR2 SQIVND (reference sequence). The CDR3 sequence: CASRSGGNTEAFF. CDR3 bases: TGTGCCAGTAGATCAGGGGGGAACACTGAAGCTTTCTTT. The variable domain in full, completed from reference TRBV19 and TRBJ1-1, reads DGGITQSPKYLFRKEGQNVTLSCEQNLNHDAMYWYRQDPGQGLRLIYYSQIVNDFQKGDIAEGYSVSREKKESFPLTVTSAQKNPTAFYLCASRSGGNTEAFFGQGTRLTVV.

The chain links TRBV10-1 to TRBJ2-2; D could derive from TRBD1 or TRBD2 (6 bases each). Germline V CDR1 and CDR2: WNHNN, SYGVQD (reference sequence). The CDR3 spans 14 residues. V shed 8 bases and J shed 4 bases, with 14 bases lying between them. CDR3 bases: TGCGCCAGCGCCGGGGGCCTCGGCACCGGGGAGCTGTTTTTT. The encoded protein is CASAGGLGTGELFF.

V usage is TRBV11-3 and J usage is TRBJ1-5; D uncertain. From germline, CDR1 is SGHNT and CDR2 YENEEA. The V gene lost 3 bases and the J gene lost 0 bases, with 6 bases spanning the gap. The CDR3 contains 14 residues. The chain's CDR3 is CASSFPYSNQPQHF. The CDR3 nucleotides are TGTGCCAGCAGCTTTCCCTATAGCAATCAGCCCCAGCATTTT.

The chain has TRBV10-3 and TRBJ2-3; D is possibly TRBD2 (5 bases). The germline V gene has CDR1 ENHRY and CDR2 SYGVKD. V shed 8 bases and J shed 1 base, with 13 bases lying between them. The length of the CDR3 is 14 residues. This CDR3 is CAIQIGRGTDTQYF. Written as DNA, the CDR3 is TGTGCCATCCAGATCGGGCGGGGCACAGATACGCAGTATTTT.

V gene TRBV4-3 combines with J gene TRBJ2-3; TRBD2 aligns across 11 bases. The CDR3 runs to 16 residues. The V gene's germline CDR1 is LGHNA and CDR2 YSLEER. The V segment lost 3 bases and the J segment 3 bases; nucleotides outside the gene matches: 5. As DNA, the CDR3 is TGCGCCAGCAGCCAGGATCTAGCGGGGGGTACAGATACGCAGTATTTT. It translates to CASSQDLAGGTDTQYF.

The V and J genes are TRBV2 and TRBJ2-7, with 7 bases that match TRBD1. The trim removed 4 bases at V and 5 bases at J, leaving 11 bases unmatched. Looked up from germline, CDR1 is SNHLY and CDR2 is FYNNEI. CDR3 length equals 15 residues. The CDR3 bases are TGTGCCAGCAGTGGACGACAGGGCCGAGGGGACGAGCAGTACTTC. It is translated as CASSGRQGRGDEQYF.

The chain has TRBV14 and TRBJ1-1, with D hard to call. CDR1 SGHDN and CDR2 FVKESK come from the germline V gene. The ends were cut back, 4 bases at V and 0 bases at J, with 12 bases in the middle. There are 15 residues in the CDR3. CDR3 region: CASSPSGQMNTEAFF. The CDR3 nucleotides are TGTGCCAGCAGCCCTTCGGGCCAGATGAACACTGAAGCTTTCTTT.

The chain combines TRBV2 with TRBJ1-1; unclear D gene. The CDR3 length is 16 residues. Germline-derived CDR1 and CDR2 are SNHLY and FYNNEI. The ends were cut back, 5 bases at V and 1 base at J, with 17 bases in the middle. CDR3 DNA sequence: TGTGCCAGCAGTAAAGATAGGCCGGGTTCGAACACTGAAGCTTTCTTT. Its translation: CASSKDRPGSNTEAFF.

V and J are TRBV19 and TRBJ2-6; unclear D gene. CDR3 length: 13 residues. Looked up from germline, CDR1 is LNHDA and CDR2 is SQIVND (reference sequence). V lost 7 bases, J lost 1 base, and 5 bases lay in between. In nucleotides, the CDR3 is TGTGCCAGTACCAGTTCTGGGGCCAACGTCCTGACTTTC. It is translated as CASTSSGANVLTF.

V usage is TRBV10-1 and J usage is TRBJ2-4; no firm D call. The V and J ends lost 0 bases and 13 bases respectively, with 13 bases between them. The CDR3 runs to 13 residues. CDR1 is WNHNN and CDR2 is SYGVQD in the germline V gene (reference sequence). The CDR3 region has the DNA TGCGCCAGCAGTGAGTCATATTACAGCCAACAGTACTTC. It codes for CASSESYYSQQYF.

The chain joins TRBV4-1 to TRBJ2-6; 10 bases are shared with TRBD1. The CDR3 is 18 amino acids. The germline CDR1 and CDR2 sequences are MGHRA and YSYEKL. The trim removed 1 base at V and 0 bases at J, leaving 3 bases unmatched. DNA of the CDR3: TGCGCCAGCAGCCAAGGGACAGGGGGGAGCTCTGGGGCCAACGTCCTGACTTTC. Translating it yields CASSQGTGGSSGANVLTF.

The chain recombines TRBV5-6 with TRBJ1-2, with TRBD1 matching over 7 bases. V trimming: 5 bases; J trimming: 0 bases; junction bases outside the gene matches: 4. The CDR3 extends over 14 amino acids. Germline V gene data show CDR1 as SGHDT and CDR2 as YYEEEE. The CDR3: CASRSTGTNYGYTF. The CDR3 DNA sequence: TGTGCCAGCAGGTCGACAGGGACTAACTATGGCTACACCTTC.